Reported below is one T cell receptor beta chain. Its antigen is unknown. Base-call qualities are not available, and no considerably larger clone is one nucleotide away. TCRbeta CDR3 regions were amplified from genomic DNA using the immunoSEQ Assay, a bias-controlled multiplex PCR. The original methods were these. Nucleated cell counts per sample were estimated from amplification of reference gene primers within the assay. To quantify the absolute abundance of each unique TCRbeta CDR3 rearrangement, sequence reads were collapsed and filtered. For each sample, productive Simpson clonality was calculated as the square root of Simpson's diversity index across productive rearrangements. The table was pulled from immuneACCESS by TCRdb, which kept in-frame rearrangements only. Such tables lose some clones; where checked, under half of the loss comes from unresolved V genes, and the rest has no known cause. V and J calls and clone size are as listed in that table; D and trimming were resolved from the DNA. In all, the sample holds roughly 48,000 clones, and about 92% of those were seen once. The top ten hold 25% to 35% of the sample.

Collaborating institutions collected whole blood in K2EDTA tubes following their own protocols. For TCRbeta analysis, collaborator samples were shipped as frozen whole blood, as isolated PBMCs, or as DNA extracted from either sample type. The entry originates in a study of blood T cell repertoires in COVID-19 (TCRdb year 2020). Regarding the study in general: Collaborator samples came from the United States, Italy and Spain and covered acute and convalescent phases of COVID-19. Sample metadata almost always included a de-identified subject ID, COVID-19 status, age in years and sex. The dataset comprised deeply sampled blood TCRbeta repertoires from subjects exposed to, actively infected with, or recovered from COVID-19. The repertoires were made available in a free public database intended to serve as a resource for research on the immune response to SARS-CoV-2. Samples came from the ongoing ImmuneRACE study (first 160 participants) plus 1,254 subjects from 6 global collaborators. Where available, HLA class I and class II types were obtained from metadata supplied by the sample provider rather than from assay-based typing. The material from the prospective study consisted of cDNA or gDNA derived from T cells, B-cell-depleted T cells, or PBMCs. The paper as a whole reports these results and caveats: How much clinical and demographic metadata was included differed by source and by participant, and the metadata was provided uncurated.

Trimming accounts for 4 bases at V and 4 bases at J, while the number of junction bases matched to no gene is 16. CDR1 and CDR2 are drawn from the germline V gene (reference sequence): LNHDA, SQIVND. Including the terminal cysteine and phenylalanine, the CDR3 comprises 18 residues. The DNA shown is the 54-base CDR3, in frame from base 1. This clonotype was sampled from a woman aged 80 or over with acute or convalescent COVID-19. The chain is encoded by TRBV19 joined to TRBJ1-2, and TRBD1 matches 9 of the central bases. Sequenced: peripheral blood. The CDR3 sequence is CASSTGLGQGTSPYGYTF. The bases read TGTGCCAGTAGTACCGGGCTCGGACAGGGGACGAGCCCCTATGGCTACACCTTC.